Below are 23 T cell receptor beta chains sequenced from a single sample in a study of T cell changes during pregnancy in multiple sclerosis. The repertoire was sequenced with immunoSEQ multiplex PCR; TCRdb's copy has only in-frame clones and lacks some. In the table there are tens of thousands of clones, 94% of which are singletons. The sample in question was peripheral blood, obtained in the third trimester of pregnancy. Source of these receptors: a female donor with multiple sclerosis, enrolled in a pregnancy study.

V is TRBV2 and J is TRBJ1-5, with unresolved D. This CDR3 spans 14 amino acids. V was cut by 6 bases and J by 3 bases, with 12 bases left in between. Looked up from germline, CDR1 is SNHLY and CDR2 is FYNNEI. The CDR3 loop reads CASSATGFNQPQHF. For the CDR3, the DNA is TGTGCCAGCAGCGCCACCGGGTTCAATCAGCCCCAGCATTTT.

The chain is built from TRBV5-1 and TRBJ2-3; 10 positions match TRBD2. V shed 0 bases, J shed 6 bases, and the junction held 10 bases outside the gene matches. Germline V gene lookup returns CDR1 SGHRS and CDR2 YFSETQ. CDR3 size: 17 residues. The CDR3 DNA follows: TGCGCCAGCAGCTTGGACCCCTTAAAGCGGGAGGGGGATACGCAGTATTTT. Translated, it gives CASSLDPLKREGDTQYF.

This sequence joins TRBV5-1 and TRBJ1-4, with 8 bases lining up with TRBD1. Germline V gene lookup returns CDR1 SGHRS and CDR2 YFSETQ. This CDR3 contains 14 residues. Trimming removed 2 bases from V and 4 bases from J; junction bases left unmatched: 1. In DNA form, the CDR3 reads TGCGCCAGCAGCTTAACAGGGGGTAATGAAAAACTGTTTTTT. Residues: CASSLTGGNEKLFF.

The V gene is TRBV6-1, the J gene TRBJ2-5; 9 bases map to TRBD2. This CDR3 contains 15 residues. Germline values: CDR1 MNHNS, CDR2 SASEGT. J gave up 1 base and V 3 bases, and 3 bases lay outside the gene matches. CDR3 nucleotides: TGTGCCAGCAGTGATAATAGCGGGAGCCAAGAGACCCAGTACTTC. It translates to CASSDNSGSQETQYF.

The table lists this clone with a few counts. The chain is built from TRBV25-1 and TRBJ2-3; 8 bases align to TRBD1. The V gene end was trimmed by 6 bases and the J gene end by 1 base; junction bases not matched to a gene: 3. Germline CDR1 reads MGHDK; CDR2 reads SYGVNS. The CDR3 is 14 residues long. Here the CDR3 DNA reads TGTGCCAGCAGCAGGGGGCATCGCACAGATACGCAGTATTTT. It translates to CASSRGHRTDTQYF.

The CDR3, as DNA: TGTGCCAGCAGCCACTCCGGGACAAGAGATGGCTACACCTTC. It yields the protein CASSHSGTRDGYTF. The chain combines TRBV14 with TRBJ1-2; TRBD1 might be the D (6 bases). The germline gives CDR1 SGHDN, CDR2 FVKESK. The CDR3 runs 14 residues. Trimming took off 3 bases at V and 6 bases at J, with 14 bases between the two ends.

This chain connects TRBV5-1 to TRBJ1-1; 10 positions match TRBD1. CDR1 and CDR2 (germline): SGHRS, YFSETQ. CDR3 length: 15 residues. J gave up 1 base and V 1 base, and 1 base lay outside the gene matches. This chain's CDR3 is CASSLRQGANTEAFF. CDR3 coding DNA: TGCGCCAGCAGCTTGAGACAGGGGGCGAACACTGAAGCTTTCTTT.

The CDR3 sequence is CASSLSAGSNYGYTF. CDR3 coding DNA: TGTGCCAGCAGTTTATCGGCAGGTTCTAACTATGGCTACACCTTC. The chain is built from TRBV27 and TRBJ1-2; no reliable D call. Trimming took off 0 bases at V and 0 bases at J, with 8 bases between the two ends. The CDR3 runs to 15 residues. From germline, CDR1 is MNHEY and CDR2 SMNVEV (reference sequence).

In its sample, this clone was seen once. The chain joins TRBV29-1 to TRBJ2-5; TRBD2 might be the D (5 bases). Germline CDR1 and CDR2: SQVTM and ANQGSEA. V lost 6 bases, J lost 2 bases, and 22 bases lay in between. The CDR3 runs to 16 residues. Here the CDR3 reads CSVSPWRPGIQETQYF. The CDR3 region has the DNA TGCAGCGTATCCCCCTGGCGGCCGGGGATTCAAGAGACCCAGTACTTC.

The chain uses TRBV7-9 and TRBJ2-1; D call uncertain. This CDR3 has 14 amino acids. Trimming left V 3 bases short and J 1 base short, with 7 bases between. Germline V gene sequence: CDR1 SEHNR, CDR2 FQNEAQ (reference sequence). The CDR3 region has the DNA TGTGCCAGCAGCTTTGCGGATTCCTACAATGAGCAGTTCTTC. This sequence encodes CASSFADSYNEQFF.

The chain recombines TRBV9 with TRBJ2-1; 7 nucleotides match TRBD2. CDR1 SGDLS and CDR2 YYNGEE come from the germline V gene. V shed 3 bases and J 6 bases; nucleotides not matched to a gene: 6. The CDR3 sequence is 14 residues long. The CDR3 nucleotides are TGTGCCAGCAGCGCCTCTCTAGCGGCCAATGAGCAGTTCTTC. Protein: CASSASLAANEQFF.

The chain joins TRBV7-8 to TRBJ1-1, with 9 positions matching TRBD1. With V trimmed by 5 bases and J by 11 bases, 9 bases remained unmatched. CDR3 length: 13 residues. Germline assignment: CDR1 SGHVS and CDR2 FQNEAQ. The CDR3 sequence: CASSLGTGREAFF. The CDR3 DNA reads as TGTGCCAGCAGCCTTGGGACAGGGCGAGAGGCTTTCTTT.

The CDR3 reads CASSPKRDLYTGELFF. The CDR3 nucleotides read TGTGCCAGCAGTCCAAAGCGGGATTTATACACCGGGGAGCTGTTTTTT. The chain employs TRBV7-9 and TRBJ2-2, with 7 bases aligning to TRBD2. CDR3 length: 16 amino acids. CDR1 and CDR2 (germline): SEHNR, FQNEAQ (reference sequence). Trimming removed 6 bases from V and 3 bases from J; junction bases left unmatched: 10.

V and J are TRBV5-1 and TRBJ2-3; 8 nucleotides align to TRBD2. This CDR3 is built from 16 residues. The trim removed 0 bases at V and 5 bases at J, leaving 8 bases unmatched. Germline CDR1 and CDR2: SGHRS and YFSETQ. Here the CDR3 reads CASSLAVAGTIDTQYF. The CDR3 DNA follows: TGCGCCAGCAGCTTGGCTGTAGCGGGAACGATAGATACGCAGTATTTT.

This clone was detected only a few times. The V call is TRBV30, the J call TRBJ1-2; 9 nucleotides align to TRBD1. Germline CDR1 and CDR2: GTSNPN and SVGIG (reference sequence). The CDR3 has 12 residues. The V and J ends lost 4 bases and 6 bases, in that order; junction bases with no gene match: 3. The CDR3 region has the DNA TGTGCCTGGAAGGACAGGGGCAATGGCTACACCTTC. Amino acid sequence: CAWKDRGNGYTF.

The chain recombines TRBV27 with TRBJ2-3, with 7 bases aligning to TRBD1. V trimming: 6 bases; J trimming: 1 base; junction bases outside the gene matches: 7. The germline gives CDR1 MNHEY, CDR2 SMNVEV (reference sequence). This CDR3 contains 15 residues. The CDR3 DNA reads TGTGCCAGCAGACTGACGACAGGGCGCACAGATACGCAGTATTTT. Protein: CASRLTTGRTDTQYF.

This chain uses TRBV28 with TRBJ1-1, with TRBD1 matching 8 bases. The ends lost 5 bases at V and 5 bases at J; junction bases unmatched: 7. Per germline, CDR1 MDHEN and CDR2 SYDVKM. The CDR3 is made up of 14 amino acids. The CDR3 region has the DNA TGTGCCAGCAGTATTACAGGGGGACGGACTGAAGCTTTCTTT. Protein sequence: CASSITGGRTEAFF.

The chain employs TRBV6-5 and TRBJ1-1; no definite D call. Germline CDR1 and CDR2: MNHEY and SVGAGI. The V end lost 5 bases, the J end lost 4 bases, and 8 bases lay between the germline ends. CDR3 length equals 12 residues. The CDR3 DNA is TGTGCCAGCAGTCGAGGGTCCACTGAAGCTTTCTTT. It specifies CASSRGSTEAFF.

The chain couples TRBV5-1 to TRBJ1-2; D is undetermined. The CDR3 loop spans 13 amino acids. V dropped 0 bases and J dropped 6 bases, with 9 bases sitting between them. Per the germline V gene, CDR1 is SGHRS and CDR2 is YFSETQ. CDR3 in amino acids: CASSLGYADGYTF. The CDR3, as DNA: TGCGCCAGCAGCTTGGGGTACGCGGATGGCTACACCTTC.

This chain joins TRBV28 and TRBJ1-5; 11 nucleotides align to TRBD1. The CDR3 runs to 14 residues. Germline loops: CDR1 MDHEN, CDR2 SYDVKM. V lost 6 bases, J lost 9 bases, and 7 bases stayed unmatched. The CDR3 here is CASSRDRGSRPQHF. As DNA, the CDR3 is TGTGCCAGCAGCCGGGACAGGGGGTCGCGGCCCCAGCATTTT.

The chain uses TRBV6-6 and TRBJ1-5, with D maybe TRBD1 (6 bases). The V and J ends lost 6 bases and 5 bases respectively, with 17 bases between them. This CDR3 contains 15 residues. The germline V gene has CDR1 MNHNY and CDR2 SVGAGI (reference sequence). CDR3 sequence reads: CASRRQATPYQPQHF. The CDR3 nucleotides are TGTGCCAGCAGGCGACAGGCGACACCTTATCAGCCCCAGCATTTT.

The chain has TRBV18 and TRBJ2-6; no clear D. Deletions cut 1 base from V and 2 bases from J, with 6 bases between. This CDR3 is 15 amino acids long. Germline values: CDR1 KGHSH, CDR2 LQKENI. CDR3 protein: CASSPQGAGANVLTF. As DNA, the CDR3 is TGTGCCAGCTCACCACAAGGAGCTGGGGCCAACGTCCTGACTTTC.

The chain joins TRBV28 to TRBJ1-1, with D unclear. From germline, CDR1 is MDHEN and CDR2 SYDVKM. The CDR3 is 17 amino acids. V lost 6 bases to trimming and J lost 4 bases, with 24 bases between them. The CDR3 DNA reads as TGTGCCAGCAGGCCCCACCCCGGGAAAGGAAAGGGCACTGAAGCTTTCTTT. It is translated as CASRPHPGKGKGTEAFF. The full variable domain, rest sourced from reference TRBV28 and TRBJ1-1, is DVKVTQSSRYLVKRTGEKVFLECVQDMDHENMFWYRQDPGLGLRLIYFSYDVKMKEKGDIPEGYSVSREKKERFSLILESASTNQTSMYLCASRPHPGKGKGTEAFFGQGTRLTVV.